Below, 16 T cell receptor beta chains from the same sample are listed, as sequenced in a study of glioma-infiltrating T cells. The iRepertoire nested amplicon-rescue multiplex PCR amplified TCR alpha and beta CDR3s from RNA. TCRdb re-derived calls from the multiplex PCR reads in MiXCR, one entry per CDR3 protein. Found here are about 380,000 distinct CDR3 sequences, around 45% of them singletons; the top ten hold about 12%. The sequencing input was glioma tissue, nonneoplastic brain tissue, or PBMCs (not recorded which). Receptors originate from a human donor with low-grade glioma or glioblastoma, undergoing nonglioma brain surgery, or in good health (not recorded which).

The chain is built from TRBV4-1 and TRBJ2-1; TRBD2 agrees at 8 bases. Germline values: CDR1 MGHRA, CDR2 YSYEKL. V shed 2 bases and J 7 bases; nucleotides not matched to a gene: 7. The CDR3 covers 15 residues. The CDR3 protein is CASSQFTAGGNEQFF. DNA of the CDR3: TGCGCCAGCAGCCAATTTACGGCGGGAGGTAATGAGCAGTTCTTC.

With respect to this clonotype: A much larger clone sits a single nucleotide away, making a read error possible. This sequence joins TRBV28 and TRBJ2-7, with 7 nucleotides matching TRBD2. Germline lookup yields CDR1 MDHEN and CDR2 SYDVKM. This CDR3 has 15 residues. In DNA, the CDR3 is TGTGCCGGCAGTTCGCCTAGGGACTACGCCTACGAGCAGTACTTC. Protein: CAGSSPRDYAYEQYF.

Worth noting for this clonotype: Just one base apart from a much larger clone, this may be a read error. This chain joins TRBV20-1 and TRBJ2-3; D not certain. Trimming left V 4 bases short and J 1 base short, with 15 bases between. The CDR3 extends over 15 amino acids. Germline V gives CDR1 DFQATT, CDR2 SNEGSKA (reference sequence). The chain's CDR3 is CSAKKGYLGTDTQYF. The CDR3, as DNA: TGCAGTGCTAAAAAGGGCTACTTGGGCACAGATACGCAGTATTTT.

As concerns this clonotype: Since a much larger clone is just one base distant, this may be a read error. Here the CDR3 DNA reads TGCGCCAGCAGTCCCAAGATAGAGCGGGTCGAAGGGACGGCGCCCTACGAGCAGTTCTTC. It yields the protein CASSPKIERVEGTAPYEQFF. The rearrangement uses TRBV4-1 and TRBJ2-1; a weak D match, TRBD2 (6 bases). This CDR3 has 20 amino acids. Germline loops: CDR1 MGHRA, CDR2 YSYEKL. Between the trimmed V and J ends, which lost 6 bases and 10 bases, there was a span of 37 bases.

This clonotype came up a few times. The V call is TRBV27, the J call TRBJ2-7, with D tentatively TRBD2 (6 bases). CDR3 length: 15 residues. Trimming stripped 8 bases from V and 2 bases from J, with 19 bases between. Per the germline V gene, CDR1 is MNHEY and CDR2 is SMNVEV (reference sequence). The CDR3 coding sequence is TGTGCCAGCTCTCCCATGGGGGGTAGGGCCTACGAGCAGTACTTC. Translating it yields CASSPMGGRAYEQYF.

A few counts support this clonotype. The CDR3 DNA reads as TGTGCCAGCAGTGCCTTAGCGGGGAGGTCTATAAATGAGCAGTTCTTC. Translation: CASSALAGRSINEQFF. This chain joins TRBV27 and TRBJ2-1; 8 nucleotides line up with TRBD2. Germline V gene sequence: CDR1 MNHEY, CDR2 SMNVEV (reference sequence). This CDR3 has 16 amino acids. Losses at the gene ends were 5 bases for V and 7 bases for J; bases not matched to a gene: 13.

This clonotype has more than one count but fewer than ten. V usage is TRBV6-1 and J usage is TRBJ2-4; a possible D gene is TRBD2 (5 bases). The germline V gene has CDR1 MNHNS and CDR2 SASEGT. This CDR3 is 14 amino acids long. V lost 3 bases and J lost 0, with 6 bases in between. The DNA for the CDR3 is TGTGCCAGCAGTGACGGACTAGCCAAAAACATTCAGTACTTC. Protein sequence: CASSDGLAKNIQYF.

The chain uses TRBV2 and TRBJ2-3; D might be TRBD2 (5 bases). CDR3 size: 15 residues. Germline-derived CDR1 and CDR2 are SNHLY and FYNNEI. Trimming left V 4 bases short and J 2 bases short, with 13 bases between. CDR3 sequence reads: CASSGTLGYTDTQYF. The CDR3 nucleotides are TGTGCCAGCAGTGGGACTCTCGGTTACACAGATACGCAGTATTTT.

With respect to this clonotype: A much larger clone differs from this one at a single base, so this may be a read error. This chain joins TRBV27 and TRBJ1-6; no reliable D call. V lost 5 bases and J 9 bases, leaving 14 bases between the germline ends. Germline values: CDR1 MNHEY, CDR2 SMNVEV (reference sequence). The CDR3 sequence is 14 residues long. For the CDR3, the DNA is TGTGCCAGCAGTCCCTGGTTCGCGGGTTCACCCCTCCACTTT. Translating gives CASSPWFAGSPLHF.

This clonotype has just a few counts. The chain is built from TRBV20-1 and TRBJ1-1; 9 positions agree with TRBD1. CDR3 length: 17 amino acids. The trim removed 0 bases at V and 0 bases at J, leaving 8 bases unmatched. Germline V gene lookup returns CDR1 DFQATT and CDR2 SNEGSKA (reference sequence). CDR3 sequence reads: CSARDRIGTGMNTEAFF. The CDR3 nucleotides are TGCAGTGCTAGAGATCGAATCGGGACAGGGATGAACACTGAAGCTTTCTTT.

The chain is built from TRBV28 and TRBJ1-5; no clear D. The CDR3 is 18 residues long. Germline-derived CDR1 and CDR2 are MDHEN and SYDVKM. V lost 5 bases to trimming and J lost 0 bases, with 20 bases between them. The CDR3 DNA sequence: TGTGCCAGCAGTCTCCCCGACGCTACGGGTTATAGCAATCAGCCCCAGCATTTT. Protein: CASSLPDATGYSNQPQHF.

This clonotype was detected only a few times. The rearrangement uses TRBV25-1 and TRBJ1-4, with TRBD1 identical over 12 bases. Germline CDR1 reads MGHDK; CDR2 reads SYGVNS. J was trimmed by 4 bases and V by 5 bases; bases with no gene match: 8. The CDR3 sequence is 17 residues long. For the CDR3, the DNA is TGTGCCAGCAGTCCCCAGGGACAGGGGGCCTATAATGAAAAACTGTTTTTT. Amino acid sequence: CASSPQGQGAYNEKLFF.

This chain links TRBV28 with TRBJ1-2, with D maybe TRBD1 (5 bases). CDR3 length: 14 residues. Germline V gene lookup returns CDR1 MDHEN and CDR2 SYDVKM. Trimming pared 4 bases from V and 2 bases from J, leaving 11 bases between. Here the CDR3 DNA reads TGTGCCAGCAGTTACACAGAGGGGAACTATGGCTACACCTTC. This sequence encodes CASSYTEGNYGYTF.

The rearrangement uses TRBV7-8 and TRBJ2-1; D unresolved. This CDR3 contains 11 residues. V lost 2 bases and J 6 bases, leaving 2 bases between the germline ends. CDR1 and CDR2 (germline): SGHVS, FQNEAQ. The CDR3 here is CASSLFNEQFF. The CDR3 DNA is TGTGCCAGCAGCTTATTCAATGAGCAGTTCTTC.

The rearrangement links TRBV20-1 to TRBJ1-2; D is undetermined. The CDR3 is made up of 17 amino acids. Germline V gives CDR1 DFQATT, CDR2 SNEGSKA (reference sequence). V lost 3 bases and J lost 2, with 22 bases in between. The CDR3 sequence: CSASPLREAGANYGYTF. The CDR3 region has the DNA TGCAGTGCTAGTCCCCTCCGGGAGGCCGGAGCGAACTATGGCTACACCTTC.

This clonotype was counted only a few times. The CDR3 DNA sequence: TGTGCCAGCAGCCCCCGTGATGCTGGGGCCAACGTCCTGACTTTC. Translated, it gives CASSPRDAGANVLTF. The chain is built from TRBV7-9 and TRBJ2-6; D is undetermined. This CDR3 contains 15 residues. The V and J ends lost 5 bases and 2 bases respectively, with 10 bases between them. Germline-derived CDR1 and CDR2 are SEHNR and FQNEAQ (reference sequence).